At least ten counts were recorded for the clone carrying this TCR beta chain. These data originate in a study of breast tumors, draining lymph nodes, adjacent tissues. Samples came from axillary lymph nodes draining the breast cancer. TCRdb fed the multiplex PCR reads into MiXCR, producing one record per CDR3 protein. This sample has around 130,000 distinct CDR3 sequences, with about 20% found just once. Germline values: CDR1 MDHEN, CDR2 SYDVKM. The CDR3 has 14 amino acids. The V segment lost 9 bases and the J segment 4 bases; nucleotides outside the gene matches: 10. The chain carries TRBV28 and TRBJ2-7; 9 bases are a match to TRBD2. The TCR comes from a female donor with breast cancer. Some clones in this sample may be carry-over from other donors' samples. The sample taken for sequencing was axillary lymph node tissue. In nucleotides, the CDR3 is TGTGCCAGTAACCCGGGACTAGCCGTTTACGAGCAGTACTTC. It translates to CASNPGLAVYEQYF.